This entry describes one T cell receptor beta chain. The antigen remains undetermined. The entry originates in a study of cytomegalovirus exposure and HLA in healthy donors. Study in general: There were approximately 85 million unique TCRs (from HLA-typed donors) in an early data release. Study findings and constraints: A later analysis linked a missense variant in DCLRE1C to the trimming of TCR beta V and J genes. It was only CMV serostatus that was available as immune exposure information.

Germline V gene lookup returns CDR1 PRHDT and CDR2 FYEKMQ (reference sequence). The CDR3 has 15 amino acids. V lost 0 bases and J lost 0, with 8 bases in between. Primers: 60 Vbeta forward and 13 Jbeta reverse. Authors' processing steps: The count from a later analysis was tens of millions of unique TCR beta chains, 9 million to 12 million of them shared. The protocol was immunoSEQ multiplex PCR, while the TCRdb copy is restricted to in-frame clones and leaves out a portion. Clonal size and the V and J genes are those of that table, whereas D and trimming came from the DNA. The sample contains approximately 160,000 clones, approximately 77% of which appear only once.

The sequencing input was PBMCs. The chain carries TRBV13 and TRBJ2-5; D is perhaps TRBD2 (5 bases). This receptor was obtained from a male donor in good health and CMV-seropositive. The CDR3 protein is CASSLGNGDQETQYF. In nucleotides, the CDR3 is TGTGCCAGCAGCTTAGGCAACGGGGACCAAGAGACCCAGTACTTC.